The 3 T cell receptor beta chains below all came from one sample that was sequenced in a study of early T cells in non-severe SARS-CoV-2 infection. TCRdb re-called the 5' RACE reads with MiXCR, one entry per CDR3 protein. The sample contains about 97,000 distinct CDR3 sequences, around 10% of which appear only once. The source was whole blood, collected at baseline. All receptors come from an adult who was a healthcare worker with PCR-confirmed SARS-CoV-2 infection or an uninfected control (not recorded which).

This clonotype was seen ten or more times. This chain uses TRBV20-1 with TRBJ2-7; 11 bases align to TRBD2. CDR3 size: 14 residues. J gave up 5 bases and V 5 bases, and 8 bases lay outside the gene matches. The germline CDR1 and CDR2 sequences are DFQATT and SNEGSKA (reference sequence). The CDR3 DNA sequence: TGCAGTGCTCCCAGACTAGCGGGATTCAACGAGCAGTACTTC. Translating it yields CSAPRLAGFNEQYF.

There are many counts of this clonotype. The rearrangement links TRBV6-6 to TRBJ1-1, with TRBD1 matching over 9 bases. Germline V CDR1 and CDR2: MNHNY, SVGAGI (reference sequence). The CDR3 sequence is 14 residues long. V gave up 4 bases and J gave up 5 bases; unmatched junction bases: 5. CDR3 amino acids: CASSSGTGTTEAFF. The CDR3 bases are TGTGCCAGCAGTTCGGGGACAGGGACGACTGAAGCTTTCTTT.

This clonotype was detected many times. The V gene is TRBV5-6, the J gene TRBJ1-1; weak D call: TRBD1 (6 bases). The germline gives CDR1 SGHDT, CDR2 YYEEEE. The CDR3 runs to 16 residues. V lost 1 base and J 5 bases, leaving 18 bases between the germline ends. CDR3 protein: CASSLRDGGARTEAFF. The CDR3 coding sequence is TGTGCCAGCAGCTTGAGAGATGGGGGGGCGCGGACTGAAGCTTTCTTT. Full variable domain (remainder filled in from reference TRBV5-6 and TRBJ1-1): DAGVTQSPTHLIKTRGQQVTLRCSPKSGHDTVSWYQQALGQGPQFIFQYYEEEERQRGNFPDRFSGHQFPNYSSELNVNALLLGDSALYLCASSLRDGGARTEAFFGQGTRLTVV.